This TCR beta chain was recovered during a study of control samples from healthy donors and cancer patients (dated by TCRdb to 2020 to 2021). In the germline V gene, CDR1 corresponds to MNHEY and CDR2 to SVGEGT. The CDR3 measures 15 amino acids from cysteine to phenylalanine. Only the CDR3 DNA is retained, 45 bases long and in frame from the first base. V has 0 bases trimmed and J has 6 bases trimmed; junction bases matching no gene number 6. Library method: the immunoSEQ multiplex PCR assay. Sourced from immuneACCESS, this table was stored by TCRdb with only in-frame sequences that have V and J called. A share of the clones is absent; for the studies checked, an unresolved V gene accounts for under half, and the remainder has no known explanation. Present in this sample are about 160,000 clones, about 94% of which were seen just once. Together, the top ten hold 14% of the sample. In the case of this clone: Its antigen is currently not known. Base qualities were left out, and no much larger clone turns up one base away.

The sample consisted of PBMCs. The TCR comes from a man aged 60 to 69 with colorectal cancer. The chain is made from TRBV6-2 or TRBV6-3 and TRBJ2-3; 7 bases in the middle match TRBD1. The base sequence is TGTGCCAGCAGTTACTCCAGGACAGGATCGGATACGCAGTATTTT. Protein translation: CASSYSRTGSDTQYF.